The rows below give T cell receptor beta chains drawn from one sample of a study of beta chain features in type 1 diabetes. Sequencing was performed with immunoSEQ multiplex PCR; in TCRdb, only in-frame clones are kept and a portion is missing. The table has hundreds of thousands of clones, roughly 12% seen once; the top ten hold less than 0.02%. The sample consisted of naive CD4+ T cells from blood. These receptors all come from a man aged 18 to 30 in good health. Both conserved end residues are part of each CDR3. D genes are given only for firm matches. A clone size is listed for some rows: how often the clone was seen (once, few, many), or a class if it is expanded.

TRBJ2-1 14 NA TRBV18 NA TGTGCCAGTGCGAGTGGGGCTTTTTACAATGAGCAGTTCTTC CASASGAFYNEQFF
TRBJ2-2 15 TRBD2 TRBV7-2 NA TGTGCCAGCAGCACTAGCGGGGTGGACACCGGGGAGCTGTTTTTT CASSTSGVDTGELFF
TRBJ2-3 16 NA TRBV29-1 few TGCAGCGTTGAGCGTCTGCCTGGAGGAGGGTCGTATACGCAGTATTTT CSVERLPGGGSYTQYF
TRBJ1-1 15 NA TRBV14 NA TGTGCCAGCAGCCCCTTAATATCAGGGTACACTGAAGCTTTCTTT CASSPLISGYTEAFF
TRBJ2-7 15 NA TRBV30 NA TGTGCCTGGAGCCCCCTTCAGCCAGGGCCCCACGAGCAGTACTTC CAWSPLQPGPHEQYF
TRBJ1-2 14 TRBD1 TRBV5-4 few TGTGCCAGCAGCCGCGACAGGGTTGTGGATGGCTACACCTTC CASSRDRVVDGYTF
TRBJ1-1 14 TRBD1 TRBV4-2 few TGTGCCAGCAGCCCTGGACAGGTTAAAACTGAAGCTTTCTTT CASSPGQVKTEAFF
TRBJ2-1 17 TRBD2 TRBV4-3 few TGCGCCAGCAGCCAAGACGTAGCGGGAGGAATATACAATGAGCAGTTCTTC CASSQDVAGGIYNEQFF
TRBJ2-3 14 NA TRBV27 NA TGTGCCACCGCACCGGAGCCCTACGGGGGTACGCAGTATTTT CATAPEPYGGTQYF
TRBJ1-1 13 NA TRBV30 few TGTGCCTGGGGGGAGGGTCTAGGCACTGAAGCTTTCTTT CAWGEGLGTEAFF
TRBJ2-7 15 NA TRBV28 NA TGTGCCAGCACCCTAGGGAGTTCAGGCTCCTACGAGCAGTACTTC CASTLGSSGSYEQYF
TRBJ2-7 12 TRBD2 TRBV6-5 NA TGTGCCAGCCGCGGGGGGACCTACGAGCAGTACTTC CASRGGTYEQYF
TRBJ1-2 16 TRBD1 TRBV18 few TGTGCCAGCTCACCAATTTCAGGGGGGCAGGACTATGGCTACACCTTC CASSPISGGQDYGYTF
TRBJ1-3 14 NA TRBV30 NA TGTGCCTGGAGTGACGAGGGATGGGGAAACACCATATATTTT CAWSDEGWGNTIYF
TRBJ1-1 14 NA TRBV7-9 NA TGTGCCAGCAGCTTTCAAGCTCATTACACTGAAGCTTTCTTT CASSFQAHYTEAFF
TRBJ2-3 16 TRBD2 TRBV4-3 few TGCGCCAGCAGCCAAGACGGGGGGGCAAGCACAGATACGCAGTATTTT CASSQDGGASTDTQYF
TRBJ2-1 15 TRBD2 TRBV6-1 NA TGTGCCAGCAGTGTAGGCCTAGCGGGGAACAATGAGCAGTTCTTC CASSVGLAGNNEQFF
TRBJ2-7 16 NA TRBV6-6 few TGTGCCAGCAGTTACGCCTCACAGCGGCTTGCCTACGAGCAGTACTTC CASSYASQRLAYEQYF
TRBJ1-6 14 NA TRBV7-9 NA TGTGCCAGCAGCTGGACGGGGGGCAGGGGCACCCTCCACTTT CASSWTGGRGTLHF
TRBJ2-7 15 NA TRBV28 NA TGTGCCAGCAGTTTATACGGGTTGGCCCCCTACGAGCAGTACTTC CASSLYGLAPYEQYF
TRBJ2-5 14 NA TRBV7-2 few TGTGCCAGCAGCTTAGCGGGAGGTTGGGAGACCCAGTACTTC CASSLAGGWETQYF
TRBJ1-2 13 TRBD1 TRBV7-3 few TGTGCCAGCAGCCTGGGACAGAACTATGGCTACACCTTC CASSLGQNYGYTF
TRBJ1-2 16 NA TRBV11-1 few TGTGCCAGCAGCTTAGCTCCGACCGGGACAACAGGAGGCTACACCTTC CASSLAPTGTTGGYTF
TRBJ2-1 15 TRBD2 TRBV7-3 NA TGTGCCAGCAGCTTAAACGGGGGGACCTACAATGAGCAGTTCTTC CASSLNGGTYNEQFF
TRBJ1-2 15 NA TRBV9 few TGTGCCAGCAGCTCCCGACACGGAACGAACTATGGCTACACCTTC CASSSRHGTNYGYTF
TRBJ2-7 14 NA TRBV5-1 NA TGCGCCAGCAGCTCCCAGGAATTGTCCTACGAGCAGTACTTC CASSSQELSYEQYF
TRBJ2-7 17 NA TRBV7-8 NA TGTGCCAGCAGCTTAGCCTTTGGAGGAGGTTTCTCCTACGAGCAGTACTTC CASSLAFGGGFSYEQYF